This T cell receptor (beta chain) came from a study of T cells in Graves' hyperthyroidism and ophthalmopathy. Study-wide points: Most clonotypes expanded in thyroid above 0.001 were likewise present in blood. Model-based prediction identified ophthalmopathy a median roughly 5.9 months prior to its onset.

Patients having uncontrolled infection, another autoimmune disease, pregnancy or lactation were not included. Clinicians diagnosed patients from clinical symptoms, serum thyroxine and TRAb, thyroid ultrasound and orbital computed tomography. About this clonotype: The antigen is unknown.

Amplification of TCR beta CDR3 regions was performed using RNA transcripts as template. HTBI primers were the set used in a first-round RT-PCR of the TCR CDR3. Each CDR3 protein gets one entry after TCRdb re-called the multiplex PCR reads with MiXCR. The sample holds roughly 700,000 distinct CDR3 sequences; roughly 15% are singletons and the top ten take roughly 10%. This clonotype was obtained from a woman aged 18 to 35 with Graves' hyperthyroidism. The specimen sequenced was blood.

The CDR3 loop is CASSPAGVNTEAFF. The CDR3 region has the DNA TGTGCCAGCAGCCCCGCAGGGGTGAACACTGAAGCTTTCTTT. The chain is built from TRBV5-4 and TRBJ1-1; D may be TRBD1 (6 bases). The V gene lost 4 bases and the J gene lost 0 bases, with 10 bases spanning the gap. From germline, CDR1 is SGHNT and CDR2 YYREEE (reference sequence). CDR3 size: 14 residues.